This T cell receptor beta chain was identified during a study of cytomegalovirus exposure and HLA in healthy donors. A multiplex PCR was run with 60 Vbeta primers and 13 Jbeta primers. Sequenced by immunoSEQ multiplex PCR; TCRdb stores in-frame clones only, minus some. The data show about 130,000 clones, 60% to 75% seen once. This clone came up a few times. This CDR3 is 15 amino acids long. The germline V gene has CDR1 MNHNS and CDR2 SASEGT. The ends were cut back, 6 bases at V and 3 bases at J, with 15 bases in the middle. The gene calls are TRBV6-1 and TRBJ1-5; perhaps TRBD1 as D (6 bases). The sequencing input was PBMCs. This receptor was taken from a woman in her forties or fifties in good health and CMV-seropositive. CDR3 bases: TGTGCCAGCAGGCCCCTCAGGGGTAACAATCAGCCCCAGCATTTT. Its translation: CASRPLRGNNQPQHF.